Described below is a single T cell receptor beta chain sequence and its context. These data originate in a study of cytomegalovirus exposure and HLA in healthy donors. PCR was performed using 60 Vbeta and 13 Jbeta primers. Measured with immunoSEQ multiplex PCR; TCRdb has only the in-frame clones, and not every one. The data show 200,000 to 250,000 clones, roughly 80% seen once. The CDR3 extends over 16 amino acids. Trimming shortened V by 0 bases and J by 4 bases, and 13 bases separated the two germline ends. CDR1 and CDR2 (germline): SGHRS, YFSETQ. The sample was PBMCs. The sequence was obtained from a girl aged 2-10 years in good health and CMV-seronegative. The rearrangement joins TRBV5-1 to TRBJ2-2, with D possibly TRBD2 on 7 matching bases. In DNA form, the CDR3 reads TGCGCCAGCAGCTTGGCCGCAGGGGAGGGCACCGGGGAGCTGTTTTTT. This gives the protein CASSLAAGEGTGELFF.